This TCR beta chain derives from a study of T cell responses to AZD1222 COVID-19 vaccine. There are 16 residues in the CDR3. Germline V lookup: CDR1 MNHEY, CDR2 SMNVEV (reference sequence). With 4 bases clipped from V and 5 bases from J, the junction kept 5 bases outside the gene matches. Here immunoSEQ multiplex PCR was the method, and the copy in TCRdb shows in-frame clones only, minus some. The sample contains approximately 74,000 clones, nearly 90% of which appear only once. This clonotype was obtained from an adult who received the AZD1222 COVID-19 vaccine. Sample: peripheral blood, taken 28 days after the second AZD1222 dose. The V call is TRBV27, the J call TRBJ2-2; TRBD2 agrees at 12 bases. The CDR3 loop is CASSSPTSGRTGELFF. CDR3 bases: TGTGCCAGCAGTTCCCCGACTAGCGGGAGAACCGGGGAGCTGTTTTTT.